The present TCR beta chain was sequenced within a study of blood T cell repertoires in COVID-19. Produced via immunoSEQ multiplex PCR; TCRdb's table is partial and in-frame only. Here the sample spans about 280,000 clones, around 89% being singletons. Losses at the gene ends were 11 bases for V and 6 bases for J; bases not matched to a gene: 10. CDR3 length: 14 residues. Germline values: CDR1 MDHEN, CDR2 SYDVKM. This clonotype was sampled from a woman between 55 and 75 years old in a cohort exposed to, infected with or recovered from COVID-19 (not recorded which). This rearrangement joins TRBV28 to TRBJ2-2, with 9 bases aligning to TRBD1. The specimen sequenced was PBMCs or T cells enriched from blood (not recorded which). In DNA, the CDR3 is TGTGCCGGAAACAGGGGGCCAGCTTCCGGGGAGCTGTTTTTT. Its protein is CAGNRGPASGELFF.